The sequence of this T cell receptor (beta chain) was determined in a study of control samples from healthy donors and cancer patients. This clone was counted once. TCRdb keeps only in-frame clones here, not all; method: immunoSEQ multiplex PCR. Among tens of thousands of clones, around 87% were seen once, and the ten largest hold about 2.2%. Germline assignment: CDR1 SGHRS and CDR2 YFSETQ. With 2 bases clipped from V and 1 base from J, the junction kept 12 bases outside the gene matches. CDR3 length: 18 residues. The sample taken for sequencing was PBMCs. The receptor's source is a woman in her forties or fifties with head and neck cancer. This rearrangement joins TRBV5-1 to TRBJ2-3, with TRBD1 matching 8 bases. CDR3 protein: CASSFTLRLGQGTDTQYF. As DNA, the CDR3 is TGCGCCAGCAGCTTTACCCTCAGGTTGGGACAGGGCACAGATACGCAGTATTTT. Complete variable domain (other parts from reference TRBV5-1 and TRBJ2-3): KAGVTQTPRYLIKTRGQQVTLSCSPISGHRSVSWYQQTPGQGLQFLFEYFSETQRNKGNFPGRFSGRQFSNSRSEMNVSTLELGDSALYLCASSFTLRLGQGTDTQYFGPGTRLTVL.